Sequencing of this T cell receptor beta chain was carried out in a study of blood T cell repertoires in COVID-19. Study details: Researchers got acute and convalescent COVID-19 samples from the United States, Italy and Spain. Sources were T cells, B-cell-depleted T cells, or PBMCs; the material itself was cDNA or gDNA.

The length of the CDR3 is 13 residues. V was clipped by 4 bases and J by 5 bases, with 9 bases between them. Germline V CDR1 and CDR2: SGHTA, FQGTGA. Original processing notes: The authors estimated nucleated cell counts from reference gene primer amplification. Sequencing was performed with immunoSEQ multiplex PCR; in TCRdb, only in-frame clones are kept and a portion is missing. D and trimming were read from the DNA, whereas the V and J calls and clone size are those reported in that table. The table has under 300,000 clones, around 90% seen once. J is TRBJ2-1 and V is TRBV7-3; D not certain. Sequencing used peripheral blood. The source of this sequence is a woman in her thirties or forties who had recovered from COVID-19. The CDR3 DNA is TGTGCCAGCAGCTCCTACCTTAACAATGAGCAGTTCTTC. Its protein is CASSSYLNNEQFF.